The clone carrying this TCR beta chain appeared many times. Its antigen remains unidentified. Molecular-barcoded quantitative 5'-RACE produced these TCR beta libraries. TCRdb re-called the 5' RACE reads with MiXCR, one entry per CDR3 protein. The profile covers 35,000 to 50,000 distinct CDR3 sequences, with less than 4% appearing a single time and 2.5% to 3% taken by the ten largest. This sample was included in a study of CD8 T cells in ankylosing spondylitis. Regarding the study as a whole: Earlier authors reported some of these motif variants in reactive arthritis synovial fluid and blood. The authors reported significant enrichment of disease-linked clones in matched ankylosing spondylitis synovial fluid. Seemingly characteristic of ankylosing spondylitis blood was a TCR beta motif consisting of 7 or 8 highly homologous variants.

Germline V gives CDR1 SGDLS, CDR2 YYNGEE. The V gene lost 4 bases and the J gene lost 1 base, with 13 bases spanning the gap. CDR3 size: 15 residues. This rearrangement joins TRBV9 to TRBJ2-3, with TRBD2 as a possible D gene (5 bases). The source is a male donor with ankylosing spondylitis or in good health (not recorded which). Sequencing was done on a sample of blood, either unsorted or a sorted T cell fraction (not recorded which). The CDR3 protein is CASSPTSGRTDTQYF. The CDR3 nucleotides read TGTGCCAGCAGCCCCACCAGCGGACGCACAGATACGCAGTATTTT.